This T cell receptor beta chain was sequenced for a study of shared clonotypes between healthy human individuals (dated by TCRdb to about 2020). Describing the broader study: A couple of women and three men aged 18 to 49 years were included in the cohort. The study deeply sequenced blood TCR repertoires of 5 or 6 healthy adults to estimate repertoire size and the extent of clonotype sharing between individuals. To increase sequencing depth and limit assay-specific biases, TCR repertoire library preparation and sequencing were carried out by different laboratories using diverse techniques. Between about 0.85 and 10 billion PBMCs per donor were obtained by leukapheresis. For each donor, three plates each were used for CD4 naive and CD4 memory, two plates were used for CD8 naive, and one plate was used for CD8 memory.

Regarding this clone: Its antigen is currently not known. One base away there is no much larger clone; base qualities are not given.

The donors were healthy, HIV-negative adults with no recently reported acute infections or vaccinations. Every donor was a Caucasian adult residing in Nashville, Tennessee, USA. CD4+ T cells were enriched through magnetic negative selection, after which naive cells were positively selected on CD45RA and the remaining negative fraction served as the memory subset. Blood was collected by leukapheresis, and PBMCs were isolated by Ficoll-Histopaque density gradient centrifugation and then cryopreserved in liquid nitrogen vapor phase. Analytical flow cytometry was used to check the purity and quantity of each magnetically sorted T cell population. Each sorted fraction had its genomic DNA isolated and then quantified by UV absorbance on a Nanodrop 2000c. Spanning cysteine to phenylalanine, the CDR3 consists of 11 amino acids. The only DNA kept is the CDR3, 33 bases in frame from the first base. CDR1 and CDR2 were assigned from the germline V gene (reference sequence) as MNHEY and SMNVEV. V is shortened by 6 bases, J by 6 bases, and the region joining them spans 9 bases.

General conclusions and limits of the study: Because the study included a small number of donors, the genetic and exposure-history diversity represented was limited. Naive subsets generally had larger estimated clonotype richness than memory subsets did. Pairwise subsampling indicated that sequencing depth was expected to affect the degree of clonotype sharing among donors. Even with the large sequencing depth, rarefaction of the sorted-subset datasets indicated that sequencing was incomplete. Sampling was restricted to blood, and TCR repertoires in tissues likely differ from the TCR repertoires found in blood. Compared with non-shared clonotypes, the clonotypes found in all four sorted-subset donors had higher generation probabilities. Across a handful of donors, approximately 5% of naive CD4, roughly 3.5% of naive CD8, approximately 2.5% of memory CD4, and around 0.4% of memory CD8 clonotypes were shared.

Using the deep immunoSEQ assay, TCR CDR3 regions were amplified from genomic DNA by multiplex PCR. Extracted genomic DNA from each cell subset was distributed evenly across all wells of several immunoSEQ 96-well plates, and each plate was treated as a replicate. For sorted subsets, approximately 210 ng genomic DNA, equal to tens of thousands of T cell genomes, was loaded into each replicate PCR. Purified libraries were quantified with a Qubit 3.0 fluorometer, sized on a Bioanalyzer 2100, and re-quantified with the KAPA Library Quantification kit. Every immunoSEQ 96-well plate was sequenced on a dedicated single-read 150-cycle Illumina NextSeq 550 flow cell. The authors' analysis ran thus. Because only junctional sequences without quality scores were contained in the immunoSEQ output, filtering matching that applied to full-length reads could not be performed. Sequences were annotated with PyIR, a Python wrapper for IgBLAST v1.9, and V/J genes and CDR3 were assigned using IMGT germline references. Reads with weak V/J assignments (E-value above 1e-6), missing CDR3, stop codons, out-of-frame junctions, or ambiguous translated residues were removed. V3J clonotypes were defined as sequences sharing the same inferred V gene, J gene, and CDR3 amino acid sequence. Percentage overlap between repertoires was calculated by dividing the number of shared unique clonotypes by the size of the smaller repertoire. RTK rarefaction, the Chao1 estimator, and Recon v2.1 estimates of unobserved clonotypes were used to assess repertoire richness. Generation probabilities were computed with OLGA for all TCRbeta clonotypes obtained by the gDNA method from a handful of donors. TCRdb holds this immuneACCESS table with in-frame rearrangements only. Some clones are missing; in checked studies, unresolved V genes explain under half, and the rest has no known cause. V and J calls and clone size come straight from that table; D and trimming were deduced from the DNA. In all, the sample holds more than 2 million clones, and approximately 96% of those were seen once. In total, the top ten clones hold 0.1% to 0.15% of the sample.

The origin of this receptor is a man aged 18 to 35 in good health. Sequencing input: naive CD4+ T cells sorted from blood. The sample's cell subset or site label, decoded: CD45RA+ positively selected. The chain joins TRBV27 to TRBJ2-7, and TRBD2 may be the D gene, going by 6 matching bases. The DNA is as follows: TGTGCCAGCAGCAACGGGGGCGAGCAGTACTTC. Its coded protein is CASSNGGEQYF.